These 7 T cell receptor beta chains originate from one sample sequenced in a study of T-cell reconstitution after alpha-beta-depleted transplantation in children. Construction of the TCRbeta library involved unique molecular identifiers. TCRdb re-called the PCR reads with MiXCR, one entry per CDR3 protein. The table has some 830,000 distinct CDR3 sequences, around 15% seen once. The material sequenced was PBMCs, mostly from graft donor cells, taken 360 days after TCRalphabeta/CD19-depleted stem cell transplant. The receptor set was obtained from a male patient younger than 18 who had a stem cell transplant for acute lymphoblastic leukemia, so the T cells may come from the graft donor.

The chain links TRBV5-1 to TRBJ2-3, with D unclear. From germline, CDR1 is SGHRS and CDR2 YFSETQ. The CDR3 has 16 amino acids. V gave up 4 bases and J gave up 4 bases, with 19 bases separating them. CDR3 sequence reads: CASSPSKTRIPDTQYF. Written as DNA, the CDR3 is TGCGCCAGCAGCCCCTCAAAGACACGGATACCAGATACGCAGTATTTT.

V usage is TRBV12-3 or TRBV12-4 and J usage is TRBJ1-1; no reliable D call. Trimming took off 5 bases at V and 0 bases at J, with 13 bases between the two ends. The CDR3 length is 15 residues. The DNA of the CDR3 is TGTGCCAGCAGTATCCCTGGACGGGTGAACACTGAAGCTTTCTTT. Translating gives CASSIPGRVNTEAFF.

The chain uses TRBV12-3 or TRBV12-4 and TRBJ2-7; weak D call: TRBD1 (6 bases). Trimming left V 5 bases short and J 9 bases short, with 14 bases between. The length of the CDR3 is 12 residues. CDR3 in DNA: TGTGCCAGCAGTCCCGGTATGGGGGCGCAGTACTTC. Protein product: CASSPGMGAQYF.

This clonotype was observed many times. The chain is built from TRBV4-1 and TRBJ2-1; no clear D gene. Trimming left V 3 bases short and J 0 bases short, with 15 bases between. The germline gives CDR1 MGHRA, CDR2 YSYEKL. The length of the CDR3 is 17 residues. In DNA form, the CDR3 reads TGCGCCAGCAGCCATTATGGCGGCTCTTTCTCCTACAATGAGCAGTTCTTC. Residues: CASSHYGGSFSYNEQFF.

In this sample, this clonotype turned up many times. V and J are TRBV5-1 and TRBJ2-1; TRBD2 agrees at 9 bases. The junction had 8 bases not matched to a gene; V was cut back by 0 bases and J by 7 bases. CDR3 length: 16 amino acids. Germline CDR1 and CDR2: SGHRS and YFSETQ. Here the CDR3 reads CASSLGASGTGNEQFF. CDR3 in DNA: TGCGCCAGCAGCTTGGGGGCTAGCGGGACTGGGAATGAGCAGTTCTTC.

The CDR3 loop is CSASREAGGPHEQFF. The CDR3, as DNA: TGCAGTGCTAGTCGAGAAGCGGGAGGGCCCCATGAGCAGTTCTTC. The genes are TRBV20-1 and TRBJ2-1; TRBD2 agrees at 10 bases. CDR1 and CDR2 from the germline V gene are DFQATT and SNEGSKA (reference sequence). The CDR3 contains 15 residues. V was pared by 3 bases and J by 8 bases, with 10 bases of the junction left unmatched.

The sample holds a few counts of this clonotype. V and J are TRBV10-3 and TRBJ1-1; no definite D call. There are 11 residues in the CDR3. Per the germline V gene, CDR1 is ENHRY and CDR2 is SYGVKD. Trimming stripped 9 bases from V and 0 bases from J, with 5 bases between. The CDR3 nucleotides read TGTGCCATTGGCATGAACACTGAAGCTTTCTTT. Residues: CAIGMNTEAFF.